The 14 T cell receptor beta chains presented below share a single source sample, sequenced in a study of blood T cell repertoires in COVID-19. Clones were read by immunoSEQ multiplex PCR, and TCRdb kept only the in-frame ones, dropping some. Of about 50,000 clones listed, 75% to 90% are singletons. The sequenced sample consisted of peripheral blood. These receptors all come from a woman of 80 years or more with COVID-19, enrolled during active disease.

V gene TRBV28 combines with J gene TRBJ1-3, with D unresolved. V was shortened by 5 bases and J by 3 bases, with 11 bases between the two germline ends. The CDR3 totals 14 residues. In germline, CDR1 is MDHEN, CDR2 SYDVKM. The CDR3 sequence: CASSLQHSGNTIYF. The CDR3 DNA sequence: TGTGCCAGCAGTCTACAGCACAGTGGAAACACCATATATTTT.

The rearrangement uses TRBV25-1 and TRBJ2-1; D is possibly TRBD2 (6 bases). Germline CDR1 and CDR2: MGHDK and SYGVNS. The CDR3 has 16 residues. Deletions cut 8 bases from V and 9 bases from J, with 26 bases between. CDR3 protein: CASGPSTGPGGSEQFF. In DNA form, the CDR3 reads TGTGCCAGCGGGCCTTCTACCGGCCCCGGGGGAAGTGAGCAGTTCTTC.

The genes are TRBV7-8 and TRBJ1-2; D gene uncertain. V was cut by 1 base and J by 5 bases, with 8 bases left in between. The CDR3 runs 13 residues. Germline V gene sequence: CDR1 SGHVS, CDR2 FQNEAQ. CDR3 region: CASSLVPGYGYTF. The CDR3 coding sequence is TGTGCCAGCAGCTTAGTCCCCGGGTATGGCTACACCTTC.

The V gene is TRBV5-4, the J gene TRBJ2-3; D possibly corresponds to TRBD1 (6 bases). Trimming took off 4 bases at V and 2 bases at J, with 17 bases between the two ends. Germline V gene data show CDR1 as SGHNT and CDR2 as YYREEE (reference sequence). The CDR3 consists of 16 residues. The CDR3: CASSAPQGPYTDTQYF. CDR3 bases: TGTGCCAGCAGCGCGCCACAGGGCCCTTACACAGATACGCAGTATTTT.

The CDR3 region has the DNA TGTGCCACCAGGAGCCCTAGCGGGAGGAGAACAGATACGCAGTATTTT. The encoded protein is CATRSPSGRRTDTQYF. The V call is TRBV24-1, the J call TRBJ2-3, with TRBD2 matching 11 bases. The CDR3 runs 16 residues. Looked up from germline, CDR1 is KGHDR and CDR2 is SFDVKD. The V gene end was trimmed by 7 bases and the J gene end by 3 bases; junction bases not matched to a gene: 8.

V and J are TRBV15 and TRBJ2-3, with 11 bases matching TRBD2. This CDR3 comprises 16 residues. V lost 1 base to trimming and J lost 3 bases; unmatched junction nucleotides: 3. CDR1 and CDR2 (germline): LNHNV, YYDKDF (reference sequence). CDR3 sequence reads: CATSRAPSGRTDTQYF. DNA for the CDR3: TGTGCCACCAGCAGAGCTCCTAGCGGGAGGACAGATACGCAGTATTTT. Using reference TRBV15 and TRBJ2-3 for the parts outside the CDR3, the full variable domain is DAMVIQNPRYQVTQFGKPVTLSCSQTLNHNVMYWYQQKSSQAPKLLFHYYDKDFNNEADTPDNFQSRRPNTSFCFLDIRSPGLGDTAMYLCATSRAPSGRTDTQYFGPGTRLTVL.

The CDR3 protein is CASSLEQHRVSTEAFF. The CDR3 DNA follows: TGTGCCAGCAGCTTAGAGCAACATCGGGTCTCCACTGAAGCTTTCTTT. The rearrangement joins TRBV11-2 to TRBJ1-1, with D hard to call. Germline V gene lookup returns CDR1 SGHAT and CDR2 FQNNGV. This CDR3 has 16 residues. The V gene lost 0 bases and the J gene lost 4 bases, with 15 bases spanning the gap.

This sequence joins TRBV19 and TRBJ2-7; D gene ambiguous. This CDR3 has 15 amino acids. Looked up from germline, CDR1 is LNHDA and CDR2 is SQIVND (reference sequence). V was shortened by 6 bases and J by 6 bases, with 21 bases between the two germline ends. CDR3 residues: CASRDTGRLQTEQYF. CDR3 DNA: TGTGCCAGTAGGGATACTGGTCGACTCCAGACCGAGCAGTACTTC.

The V and J genes are TRBV7-6 and TRBJ1-3; D is unclear. This CDR3 is 13 amino acids long. V was clipped by 0 bases and J by 4 bases, with 4 bases between them. Germline assignment: CDR1 SGHVS and CDR2 FNYEAQ. The CDR3 DNA reads TGTGCCAGCAGCTTAGCGGAGGGAAACACCATATATTTT. Its translation: CASSLAEGNTIYF.

The rearrangement links TRBV6-5 to TRBJ2-3; tentative D call: TRBD1 (6 bases). CDR3 length: 14 residues. The germline V gene has CDR1 MNHEY and CDR2 SVGAGI. Trimming removed 6 bases from V and 2 bases from J, with 12 bases in between. The CDR3 coding sequence is TGTGCCAGCAGCTTGGACAGCTACACAGATACGCAGTATTTT. This sequence encodes CASSLDSYTDTQYF.

The V and J genes are TRBV2 and TRBJ1-1; D might be TRBD1 (6 bases). Trimming cost V 4 bases and J 1 base, with 7 bases left between them. The CDR3 is 13 amino acids. CDR1 is SNHLY and CDR2 is FYNNEI in the germline V gene. This CDR3 reads CASSGTANTEAFF. The CDR3 DNA sequence: TGTGCCAGCAGTGGGACAGCGAACACTGAAGCTTTCTTT.

This chain uses TRBV19 with TRBJ1-5, with 11 bases matching TRBD1. V trimming: 6 bases; J trimming: 2 bases; junction bases outside the gene matches: 3. This CDR3 comprises 15 residues. In germline, CDR1 is LNHDA, CDR2 SQIVND (reference sequence). The chain's CDR3 is CASRRTGGGNQPQHF. The DNA for the CDR3 is TGTGCCAGTAGGCGGACAGGGGGCGGCAATCAGCCCCAGCATTTT. The full variable domain, in which reference TRBV19 and TRBJ1-5 provide the parts outside the CDR3, is DGGITQSPKYLFRKEGQNVTLSCEQNLNHDAMYWYRQDPGQGLRLIYYSQIVNDFQKGDIAEGYSVSREKKESFPLTVTSAQKNPTAFYLCASRRTGGGNQPQHFGDGTRLSIL.

The chain is built from TRBV19 and TRBJ2-1; possible D gene TRBD1, 6 bases. The CDR3 has 16 amino acids. Trimming pared 7 bases from V and 10 bases from J, leaving 26 bases between. The germline gives CDR1 LNHDA, CDR2 SQIVND (reference sequence). The CDR3 reads CASNPAAQGRLSEQFF. The DNA of the CDR3 is TGTGCCAGTAATCCCGCAGCACAGGGTAGACTCAGCGAGCAGTTCTTC. The variable domain in full, completed from reference TRBV19 and TRBJ2-1, reads DGGITQSPKYLFRKEGQNVTLSCEQNLNHDAMYWYRQDPGQGLRLIYYSQIVNDFQKGDIAEGYSVSREKKESFPLTVTSAQKNPTAFYLCASNPAAQGRLSEQFFGPGTRLTVL.

The CDR3 spells CASSQDNGPNQPQHF. For the CDR3, the DNA is TGTGCCAGCAGCCAAGATAATGGGCCGAATCAGCCCCAGCATTTT. This chain connects TRBV14 to TRBJ1-5; D ambiguous. Germline values: CDR1 SGHDN, CDR2 FVKESK. The CDR3 totals 15 residues. The ends were cut back, 0 bases at V and 4 bases at J, with 10 bases in the middle.